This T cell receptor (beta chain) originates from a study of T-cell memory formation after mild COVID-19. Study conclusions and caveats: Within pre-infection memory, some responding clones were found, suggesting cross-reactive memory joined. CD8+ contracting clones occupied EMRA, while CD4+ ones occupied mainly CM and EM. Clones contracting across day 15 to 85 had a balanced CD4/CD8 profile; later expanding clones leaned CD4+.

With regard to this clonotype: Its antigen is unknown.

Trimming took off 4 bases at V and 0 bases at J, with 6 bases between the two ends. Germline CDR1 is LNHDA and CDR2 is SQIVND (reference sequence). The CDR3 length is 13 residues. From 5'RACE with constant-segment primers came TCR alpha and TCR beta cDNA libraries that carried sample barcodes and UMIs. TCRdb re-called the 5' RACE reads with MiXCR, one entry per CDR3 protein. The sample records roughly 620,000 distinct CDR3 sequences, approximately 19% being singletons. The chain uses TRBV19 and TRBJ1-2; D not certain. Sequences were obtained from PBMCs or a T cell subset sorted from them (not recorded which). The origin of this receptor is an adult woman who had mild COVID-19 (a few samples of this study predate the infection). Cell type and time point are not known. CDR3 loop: CASSRAANYGYTF. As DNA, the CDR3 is TGTGCCAGTAGTAGGGCCGCTAACTATGGCTACACCTTC.